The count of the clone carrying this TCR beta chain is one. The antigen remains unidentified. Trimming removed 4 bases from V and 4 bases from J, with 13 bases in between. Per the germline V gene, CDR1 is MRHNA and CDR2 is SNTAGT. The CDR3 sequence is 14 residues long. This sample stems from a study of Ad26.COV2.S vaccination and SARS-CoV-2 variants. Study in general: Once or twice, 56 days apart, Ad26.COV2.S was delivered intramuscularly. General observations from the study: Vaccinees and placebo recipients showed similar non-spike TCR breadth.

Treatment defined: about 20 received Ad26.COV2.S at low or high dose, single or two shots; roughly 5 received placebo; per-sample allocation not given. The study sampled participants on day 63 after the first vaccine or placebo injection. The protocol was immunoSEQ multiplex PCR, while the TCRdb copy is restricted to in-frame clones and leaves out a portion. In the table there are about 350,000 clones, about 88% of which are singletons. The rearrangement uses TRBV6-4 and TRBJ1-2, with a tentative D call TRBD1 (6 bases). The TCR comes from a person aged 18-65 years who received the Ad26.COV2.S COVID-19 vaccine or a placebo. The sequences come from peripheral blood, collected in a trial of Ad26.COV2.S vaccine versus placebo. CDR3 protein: CASSVTGQAYGYTF. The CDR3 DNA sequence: TGTGCCAGCAGTGTCACAGGGCAGGCCTATGGCTACACCTTC.